Below are 20 T cell receptor beta chains sequenced from a single sample in a study of T cell changes during pregnancy in multiple sclerosis (dated by TCRdb to about 2019). The library was built by means of the immunoSEQ multiplex PCR assay. TCRdb mirrors the immuneACCESS table, restricted to in-frame sequences. Some clones are absent from its copies; in checked studies, under half trace to an unresolved V gene, and the reason for the others is unknown. In all, the sample holds some 50,000 clones, and roughly 90% of those were seen once. The ten largest clones add up to around 2.6% of the sample. The source was CD8+ T cells from peripheral blood mononuclear cells, collected in the second trimester of pregnancy. Receptor source: a female donor with multiple sclerosis, enrolled in a pregnancy study.

The rearrangement uses TRBV5-5 and TRBJ2-1, with D possibly being TRBD2 (6 bases). Trimming removed 4 bases from V and 6 bases from J, with 17 bases in between. The CDR3 covers 15 residues. Germline V gives CDR1 SGHKS, CDR2 YYEKEE (reference sequence). The chain's CDR3 is CASSRGPEGTNEQFF. DNA for the CDR3: TGTGCCAGCAGCCGGGGCCCGGAGGGGACCAATGAGCAGTTCTTC.

In DNA, the CDR3 is TGTGCCAGCAGCTTGCTGGGCGCGTTAGACACGAACAAAAACATTCAGTACTTC. As protein: CASSLLGALDTNKNIQYF. This chain joins TRBV5-6 and TRBJ2-4; unclear D gene. The germline gives CDR1 SGHDT, CDR2 YYEEEE. Between the trimmed V and J ends, which lost 1 base and 3 bases, there was a span of 20 bases. The CDR3 consists of 18 residues.

The chain recombines TRBV13 with TRBJ1-4; 9 nucleotides match TRBD1. Germline V gives CDR1 PRHDT, CDR2 FYEKMQ (reference sequence). This CDR3 is 17 amino acids long. After removal of 4 bases from V and 2 bases from J, the junction contained 8 bases not matched to a gene. CDR3 in amino acids: CASSSDRGASTNEKLFF. DNA of the CDR3: TGTGCCAGCAGCTCGGACAGGGGAGCCTCCACTAATGAAAAACTGTTTTTT.

This sequence joins TRBV27 and TRBJ2-7, with 8 bases aligning to TRBD2. The germline V gene encodes CDR1 MNHEY and CDR2 SMNVEV (reference sequence). This CDR3 comprises 14 residues. V trimming: 2 bases; J trimming: 3 bases; junction bases outside the gene matches: 3. For the CDR3, the DNA is TGTGCCAGCAGTTTAAAAGCGGGGGACTACGAGCAGTACTTC. This sequence encodes CASSLKAGDYEQYF.

V is TRBV9 and J is TRBJ2-3; 11 positions match TRBD2. Trimming removed 0 bases from V and 4 bases from J; junction bases left unmatched: 1. The CDR3 length is 15 residues. Germline V gene lookup returns CDR1 SGDLS and CDR2 YYNGEE. CDR3 coding DNA: TGTGCCAGCAGCGTAGCTAGCGGGGGGCCAGATACGCAGTATTTT. Translated: CASSVASGGPDTQYF.

J is TRBJ1-2 and V is TRBV6-1; the D gene is possibly TRBD1 (6 bases). This CDR3 is built from 15 residues. Trimming removed 2 bases from V and 2 bases from J, with 12 bases in between. Germline V gene data show CDR1 as MNHNS and CDR2 as SASEGT. The CDR3 coding sequence is TGTGCCAGCAGTGAAAGTGGGCAGGGGAACTATGGCTACACCTTC. Translated: CASSESGQGNYGYTF.

The chain employs TRBV7-6 and TRBJ2-6, with TRBD1 identical over 10 bases. Germline V gene lookup returns CDR1 SGHVS and CDR2 FNYEAQ. Trimming at V came to 1 base and at J to 0 bases, leaving 6 bases not matched to a gene. The CDR3 totals 19 residues. This chain's CDR3 is CASSLGFGQGDSGANVLTF. The CDR3 DNA sequence: TGTGCCAGCAGCTTAGGGTTCGGACAGGGGGACTCTGGGGCCAACGTCCTGACTTTC.

The chain links TRBV30 to TRBJ1-4; 8 bases map to TRBD1. V lost 6 bases and J lost 8; bases outside the gene matches: 11. The CDR3 runs to 14 residues. Germline V CDR1 and CDR2: GTSNPN, SVGIG (reference sequence). CDR3 nucleotide sequence: TGTGCCTGCCCCTTCCAGGGGGCCCGAGAAAAACTGTTTTTT. Translated: CACPFQGAREKLFF. Full variable domain (rest looked up from reference TRBV30 and TRBJ1-4): SQTIHQWPATLVQPVGSPLSLECTVEGTSNPNLYWYRQAAGRGLQLLFYSVGIGQISSEVPQNLSASRPQDRQFILSSKKLLLSDSGFYLCACPFQGAREKLFFGSGTQLSVL.

In the case of this clone: At one end, the junction sequence differs from germline, possibly due to a read error. The rearrangement joins TRBV6-9 to TRBJ1-2, with D unresolved. The CDR3 is 13 amino acids. The germline gives CDR1 MNHGY, CDR2 SVAAGI. The CDR3: CASSYPKWRPFSF. CDR3 sequence (DNA): TGTGCCAGCAGTTATCCGAAATGGCGGCCATTCTCCTTC.

CDR3 loop: CASSEEGVALDGYTF. Here the CDR3 DNA reads TGTGCCAGCAGTGAGGAGGGAGTTGCTTTAGATGGCTACACCTTC. The chain employs TRBV2 and TRBJ1-2; no firm D call. Per the germline V gene, CDR1 is SNHLY and CDR2 is FYNNEI. CDR3 size: 15 residues. V lost 3 bases, J lost 6 bases, and 17 bases lay in between.

In this sample, this clone turned up once. The chain combines TRBV9 with TRBJ1-2; D is possibly TRBD1 (6 bases). V was clipped by 0 bases and J by 7 bases, with 19 bases between them. Per the germline V gene, CDR1 is SGDLS and CDR2 is YYNGEE. The CDR3 loop spans 16 amino acids. As DNA, the CDR3 is TGTGCCAGCAGCGTAGGACGCCCAGGGGCCTCTCGTGGCTACACCTTC. This codes for CASSVGRPGASRGYTF.

The count of this clone is one. The rearrangement joins TRBV27 to TRBJ1-5; 8 bases align to TRBD1. The CDR3 is 16 amino acids. From germline, CDR1 is MNHEY and CDR2 SMNVEV (reference sequence). V was clipped by 3 bases and J by 1 base; unmatched bases: 5. CDR3 nucleotide sequence: TGTGCCAGCAGTTTTGGGACAGGCGAAAGCAATCAGCCCCAGCATTTT. Residues: CASSFGTGESNQPQHF.

The chain links TRBV7-2 to TRBJ1-6; the D is unclear. The germline gives CDR1 SGHTA, CDR2 FQGNSA. This CDR3 has 16 amino acids. The V end lost 3 bases, the J end lost 2 bases, and 11 bases lay between the germline ends. The DNA for the CDR3 is TGTGCCAGCAGCTTTACAAGTACAGCCTATAATTCACCCCTCCACTTT. Its translation is CASSFTSTAYNSPLHF. The full variable domain, its missing parts supplied by reference TRBV7-2 and TRBJ1-6, is GAGVSQSPSNKVTEKGKDVELRCDPISGHTALYWYRQSLGQGLEFLIYFQGNSAPDKSGLPSDRFSAERTGGSVSTLTIQRTQQEDSAVYLCASSFTSTAYNSPLHFGNGTRLTVT.

V and J are TRBV7-3 and TRBJ2-3, with 16 bases fitting TRBD2. The germline V gene encodes CDR1 SGHTA and CDR2 FQGTGA. The CDR3 extends over 16 amino acids. J gave up 3 bases and V 4 bases, and 1 base lay outside the gene matches. The CDR3 is CASSSGLAGGTDTQYF. The CDR3 DNA sequence: TGTGCCAGCAGCTCGGGACTAGCGGGGGGGACAGATACGCAGTATTTT. Drawing the rest from reference TRBV7-3 and TRBJ2-3, the complete variable domain is GAGVSQTPSNKVTEKGKYVELRCDPISGHTALYWYRQSLGQGPEFLIYFQGTGAADDSGLPNDRFFAVRPEGSVSTLKIQRTERGDSAVYLCASSSGLAGGTDTQYFGPGTRLTVL.

This clone occurred a few times. The chain joins TRBV5-6 to TRBJ1-1, with D hard to call. The germline V gene encodes CDR1 SGHDT and CDR2 YYEEEE. The CDR3 spans 11 residues. V was cut by 2 bases and J by 4 bases, with 3 bases left in between. The CDR3 region has the DNA TGTGCCAGCAGCTTTAGCACTGAAGCTTTCTTT. Translated: CASSFSTEAFF. Drawing the rest from reference TRBV5-6 and TRBJ1-1, the complete variable domain is DAGVTQSPTHLIKTRGQQVTLRCSPKSGHDTVSWYQQALGQGPQFIFQYYEEEERQRGNFPDRFSGHQFPNYSSELNVNALLLGDSALYLCASSFSTEAFFGQGTRLTVV.

The chain combines TRBV7-2 with TRBJ2-3; 8 bases agree with TRBD2. CDR3 length: 15 residues. CDR1 and CDR2 (germline): SGHTA, FQGNSA. The ends lost 5 bases at V and 2 bases at J; junction bases unmatched: 6. CDR3 sequence (DNA): TGTGCCAGCAGCCCGAGCGGGGGCCCCACAGATACGCAGTATTTT. As protein: CASSPSGGPTDTQYF.

This chain joins TRBV7-2 and TRBJ1-1; D is uncertain. Germline-derived CDR1 and CDR2 are SGHTA and FQGNSA. This CDR3 comprises 15 residues. Trimming took off 3 bases at V and 3 bases at J, with 14 bases between the two ends. CDR3 residues: CASSLNPRHDTEAFF. DNA of the CDR3: TGTGCCAGCAGCTTGAACCCCAGACATGACACTGAAGCTTTCTTT. Drawing the rest from reference TRBV7-2 and TRBJ1-1, the complete variable domain is GAGVSQSPSNKVTEKGKDVELRCDPISGHTALYWYRQSLGQGLEFLIYFQGNSAPDKSGLPSDRFSAERTGGSVSTLTIQRTQQEDSAVYLCASSLNPRHDTEAFFGQGTRLTVV.

The chain links TRBV9 to TRBJ1-6; 7 bases are a match to TRBD1. In germline, CDR1 is SGDLS, CDR2 YYNGEE. The junction had 3 bases not matched to a gene; V was cut back by 0 bases and J by 6 bases. The CDR3 has 15 residues. The CDR3 nucleotides read TGTGCCAGCAGCGTAGTGGGGGACAGTAATTCACCCCTCCACTTT. Its translation: CASSVVGDSNSPLHF.

This clone appeared once. The chain carries TRBV19 and TRBJ2-2; D unresolved. The CDR3 length is 13 residues. Germline CDR1 LNHDA, CDR2 SQIVND (reference sequence). V was pared by 1 base and J by 6 bases, with 6 bases between. CDR3 nucleotides: TGTGCCAGTAGTATAGTTGAGGCCGGGGAGCTGTTTTTT. Translation: CASSIVEAGELFF.

V is TRBV27 and J is TRBJ1-2, with 7 bases fitting TRBD1. Germline V gene sequence: CDR1 MNHEY, CDR2 SMNVEV (reference sequence). V dropped 5 bases and J dropped 7; count of bases not matched to a gene: 10. This CDR3 is 14 amino acids long. This CDR3 reads CASSPVAGGGGYTF. The CDR3 bases are TGTGCCAGCAGTCCTGTCGCAGGGGGAGGTGGCTACACCTTC.